The following is a TCR beta chain sequence with its context. This record comes from a study of breast tumors, draining lymph nodes, adjacent tissues. From the multiplex PCR reads, TCRdb called clonotypes with MiXCR, one entry per CDR3 protein. The table lists 190,000 or so distinct CDR3 sequences, roughly 31% of them singletons. Samples came from axillary lymph nodes draining the breast cancer. The V and J ends lost 10 bases and 6 bases respectively, with 22 bases between them. CDR1 is LNHNV and CDR2 is YYDKDF in the germline V gene (reference sequence). The CDR3 loop spans 14 amino acids. The rearrangement joins TRBV15 to TRBJ2-7, with no clear D. This clonotype originated in a female donor with breast cancer. Some clones in this sample may be carry-over from other donors' samples. Sequences were obtained from axillary lymph node tissue. The CDR3 protein is CASSSPQDRPEQYF. As DNA, the CDR3 is TGTGCCAGCAGTAGCCCTCAGGACCGACCCGAGCAGTACTTC.